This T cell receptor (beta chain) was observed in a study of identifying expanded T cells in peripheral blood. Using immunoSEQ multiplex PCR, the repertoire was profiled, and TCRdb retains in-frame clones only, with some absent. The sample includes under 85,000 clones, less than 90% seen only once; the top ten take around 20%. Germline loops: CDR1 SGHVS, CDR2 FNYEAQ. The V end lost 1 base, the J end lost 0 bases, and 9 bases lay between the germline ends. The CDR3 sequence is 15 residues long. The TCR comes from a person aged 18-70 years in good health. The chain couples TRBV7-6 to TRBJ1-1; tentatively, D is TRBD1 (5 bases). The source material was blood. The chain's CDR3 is CASSLGGVMNTEAFF. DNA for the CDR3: TGTGCCAGCAGCTTAGGAGGGGTAATGAACACTGAAGCTTTCTTT.